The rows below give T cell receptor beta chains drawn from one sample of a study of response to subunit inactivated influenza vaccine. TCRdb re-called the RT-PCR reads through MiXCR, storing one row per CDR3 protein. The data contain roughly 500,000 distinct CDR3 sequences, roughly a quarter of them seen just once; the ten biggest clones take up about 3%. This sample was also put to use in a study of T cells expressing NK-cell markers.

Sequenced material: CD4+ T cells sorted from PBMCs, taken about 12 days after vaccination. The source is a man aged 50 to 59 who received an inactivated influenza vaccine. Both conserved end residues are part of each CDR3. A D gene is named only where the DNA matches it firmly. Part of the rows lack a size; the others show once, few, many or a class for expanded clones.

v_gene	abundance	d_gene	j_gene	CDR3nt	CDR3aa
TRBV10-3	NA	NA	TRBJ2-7	TGTGCCAGCTGGACGGGTTCCTACGAGCAGTACTTC	CASWTGSYEQYF
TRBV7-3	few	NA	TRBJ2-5	TGTGCCAGCAGCTTAACTAGCGACCAAGAGACCCAGTACTTC	CASSLTSDQETQYF
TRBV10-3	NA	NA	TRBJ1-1	TGTGCCATCAGTGAGGGAGCAGGAGAAGCTTTCTTT	CAISEGAGEAFF
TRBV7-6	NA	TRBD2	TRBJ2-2	TGTGCCAGCAGCTTAGAAGCGGGGGGCGTGAACACCGGGGAGCTGTTTTTT	CASSLEAGGVNTGELFF
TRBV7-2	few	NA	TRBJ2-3	TGTGCCAGCAGCTTAGCTTTTTTGGGCAGGGAGGCAGATACGCAGTATTTT	CASSLAFLGREADTQYF
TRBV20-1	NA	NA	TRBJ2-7	TGCAGCGTCCGTTCGCGGGGATCTACGTCCGAGCAGTACTTC	CSVRSRGSTSEQYF
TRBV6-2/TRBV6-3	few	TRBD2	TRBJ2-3	TGTGCCAGCAGCATCGGGACTAGCGGACCAATCACAGATACGCAGTATTTT	CASSIGTSGPITDTQYF
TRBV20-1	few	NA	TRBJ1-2	TGCAGTGCTAGACCCGGGACAACTGGGTATGGCTACACCTTC	CSARPGTTGYGYTF
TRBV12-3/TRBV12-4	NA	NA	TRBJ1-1	TGTGCCAGCAGTTTATGGGGAGTTGGTGAAGCTTTCTTT	CASSLWGVGEAFF
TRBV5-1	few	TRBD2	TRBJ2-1	TGCGCCAGCAGCTTGGAACTAGCGCCAGGCATAGTCGATGAGCAGTTCTTC	CASSLELAPGIVDEQFF
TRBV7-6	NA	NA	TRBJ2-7	TGTGCCAGCAGCTTAGGTCAGGGGATGGGCTACGAGCAGTACTTC	CASSLGQGMGYEQYF
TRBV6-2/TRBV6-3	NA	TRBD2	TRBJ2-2	TGTGCCAGCAGTTACAGCGGGGGGCACACCGGGGAGCTGTTTTTT	CASSYSGGHTGELFF
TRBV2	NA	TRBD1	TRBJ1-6	TGTGCCAGCACGGGGGAACAGGGGCTCTCACCCCTCCACTTT	CASTGEQGLSPLHF
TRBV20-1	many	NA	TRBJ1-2	TGCAGTGCTGGACTCGGGGCCGCCAGGGTTTACTTC	CSAGLGAARVYF
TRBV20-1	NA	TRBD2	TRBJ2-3	TGCAGTGCTAGAGATCTGCAGTCCATCAGCGGGGGGCCGGCATCGAGGACAGATACGCAGTATTTT	CSARDLQSISGGPASRTDTQYF
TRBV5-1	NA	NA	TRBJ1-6	TGCGCCAGCAGCGTGGACAGTCAGCGCCTTAATTCACCCCTCCACTTT	CASSVDSQRLNSPLHF
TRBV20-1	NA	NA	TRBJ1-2	TGCAGTACCAGGGGTTCTAACTATGGCTACACCTTC	CSTRGSNYGYTF
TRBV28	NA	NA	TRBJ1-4	TGTGCCAGCAGTGCAGGACAGACCCGAAAACTGTTTTTT	CASSAGQTRKLFF
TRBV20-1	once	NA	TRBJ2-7	TGCAGTGCTAGATTAGAGGGGCGGCTCTTCAAGTACGAGCAGTACTTC	CSARLEGRLFKYEQYF
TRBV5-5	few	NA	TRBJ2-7	TGTGCCAGCAGCTTGGAAGAATTTTTTGGGGAGCAGTACTTC	CASSLEEFFGEQYF
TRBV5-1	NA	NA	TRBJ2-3	TGCGCCAGCCATCCGGGGGGCGCCTCAGATACGCAGTATTTT	CASHPGGASDTQYF
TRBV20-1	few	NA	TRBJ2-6	TGCAGTGCTAGGCCACAGGGTGCTGGGGCCAACGTCCTGACTTTC	CSARPQGAGANVLTF